Presented here are 14 T cell receptor beta chains from one specimen sequenced in a study of CD8 T cells in Susac syndrome (dated by TCRdb to between 2019 and 2020). The library was prepared using the immunoSEQ multiplex PCR assay. RNA was extracted with the RNeasy kit and roughly 0.45 to 1 ug was reverse transcribed using random hexamers. TCRdb trimmed the raw reads at Q25, called clones with MiXCR and kept productive beta chains. A single entry per CDR3 protein holds the most common genes and DNA from its merged rows. Present in this sample are roughly 67,000 distinct CDR3 sequences, about 95% of which were seen just once. Roughly 0.39% of the sample rests with the top ten. Source material: CD8+ T cells from PBMCs. The source of these receptors is a human donor with multiple sclerosis.

The sample holds one count of this clonotype. CDR3 coding DNA: TGTGCCAGCAGCTTCGTAGCGGGGAGCACAGATACGCAGTATTTT. Translation gives CASSFVAGSTDTQYF. The chain uses TRBV13 and TRBJ2-3; TRBD2 aligns across 8 bases. This CDR3 is 15 amino acids long. Losses at the gene ends were 3 bases for V and 0 bases for J; bases not matched to a gene: 2. Germline-derived CDR1 and CDR2 are PRHDT and FYEKMQ (reference sequence). Combining the CDR3 with reference TRBV13 and TRBJ2-3 gives the whole variable domain AAGVIQSPRHLIKEKRETATLKCYPIPRHDTVYWYQQGPGQDPQFLISFYEKMQSDKGSIPDRFSAQQFSDYHSELNMSSLELGDSALYFCASSFVAGSTDTQYFGPGTRLTVL.

The chain uses TRBV4-2 and TRBJ1-2; a possible D gene is TRBD1 (5 bases). The CDR3 runs to 14 residues. The germline V and J ends were trimmed by 0 bases and 7 bases, with 12 bases remaining between them. Germline CDR1 is LGHNA and CDR2 is YNFKEQ. The CDR3 DNA follows: TGTGCCAGCAGCCAAGAGGGGACCGGGCCTGGCTACACCTTC. Translated: CASSQEGTGPGYTF.

The chain carries TRBV27 and TRBJ2-7; no definite D call. This CDR3 contains 14 residues. The V gene lost 0 bases and the J gene lost 1 base, with 7 bases spanning the gap. Germline CDR1 and CDR2: MNHEY and SMNVEV (reference sequence). This chain's CDR3 is CASSLSVESYEQYF. The CDR3 DNA reads TGTGCCAGCAGTTTATCCGTTGAATCCTACGAGCAGTACTTC.

The chain has TRBV4-1 and TRBJ1-1; perhaps TRBD1 as D (5 bases). Germline-derived CDR1 and CDR2 are MGHRA and YSYEKL. The CDR3 covers 16 residues. Trimming pared 1 base from V and 4 bases from J, leaving 16 bases between. The CDR3 here is CASSQVFSGGGTEAFF. For the CDR3, the DNA is TGCGCCAGCAGCCAAGTTTTTAGCGGGGGGGGCACTGAAGCTTTCTTT.

This sequence joins TRBV5-4 and TRBJ1-4; TRBD1 might be the D (5 bases). Trimming shortened V by 9 bases and J by 4 bases, and 19 bases separated the two germline ends. In germline, CDR1 is SGHNT, CDR2 YYREEE (reference sequence). The CDR3 loop spans 15 amino acids. CDR3 in DNA: TGTGCCACCAAGCGGTCACAGGCGTTTAATGAAAAACTGTTTTTT. The encoded protein is CATKRSQAFNEKLFF.

The CDR3 DNA sequence: TGTGCCACCAGCGGCCGTAGAGAGTACACTGAAGCTTTCTTT. It encodes CATSGRREYTEAFF. The chain combines TRBV15 with TRBJ1-1; D is unresolved. V was cut by 5 bases and J by 3 bases, with 13 bases left in between. The CDR3 has 14 amino acids. Per the germline V gene, CDR1 is LNHNV and CDR2 is YYDKDF (reference sequence).

The gene calls are TRBV30 and TRBJ2-5; TRBD1 matches 8 bases. In germline, CDR1 is GTSNPN, CDR2 SVGIG (reference sequence). Unmatched junction bases numbered 8, after V lost 6 bases and J lost 5 bases. The CDR3 is made up of 13 amino acids. The CDR3 loop reads CACVTGVRETQYF. The CDR3 coding sequence is TGTGCCTGCGTGACAGGGGTTCGGGAGACCCAGTACTTC.

The chain couples TRBV7-9 to TRBJ2-7; a possible D gene is TRBD2 (6 bases). This CDR3 comprises 14 residues. CDR1 and CDR2 (germline): SEHNR, FQNEAQ (reference sequence). V lost 5 bases, J lost 3 bases, and 14 bases lay in between. CDR3 sequence reads: CASSPPSGLYEQYF. CDR3 nucleotides: TGTGCCAGCAGCCCGCCCAGCGGGCTCTACGAGCAGTACTTC.

This clonotype was recorded only once. V and J are TRBV6-5 and TRBJ1-2; D possibly corresponds to TRBD1 (5 bases). This CDR3 region has 13 residues. V was trimmed by 0 bases and J by 7 bases, leaving 9 bases between them. CDR1 and CDR2 from the germline V gene are MNHEY and SVGAGI. The CDR3 DNA follows: TGTGCCAGCAGTTACTCGAGGGGTTCTGGCTACACCTTC. Translating it yields CASSYSRGSGYTF.

The chain combines TRBV12-3 or TRBV12-4 with TRBJ2-2; 7 bases map to TRBD1. V gave up 4 bases and J gave up 5 bases; unmatched junction bases: 4. The CDR3 loop spans 14 amino acids. The CDR3 protein is CASSWDRLTGELFF. Written as DNA, the CDR3 is TGTGCCAGCAGTTGGGACAGACTAACCGGGGAGCTGTTTTTT.

The chain uses TRBV29-1 and TRBJ2-7; perhaps TRBD2 as D (5 bases). The CDR3 is made up of 13 amino acids. Germline V gives CDR1 SQVTM, CDR2 ANQGSEA. V was pared by 3 bases and J by 3 bases, with 12 bases between. CDR3 bases: TGCAGCGTTGATTATGGGAGTAGCTACGAGCAGTACTTC. Residues: CSVDYGSSYEQYF.

This chain links TRBV4-2 with TRBJ2-3; D may be TRBD1 (5 bases). V was pared by 4 bases and J by 2 bases, with 13 bases between. CDR3 length: 15 amino acids. Germline loops: CDR1 LGHNA, CDR2 YNFKEQ. For the CDR3, the DNA is TGTGCCAGCAGCCCTGAAGTAGGGGTCACAGATACGCAGTATTTT. This sequence encodes CASSPEVGVTDTQYF.

This clonotype was seen a handful of times. V is TRBV5-6 and J is TRBJ2-7; D remains ambiguous. CDR1 is SGHDT, CDR2 YYEEEE, per germline. V dropped 1 base and J dropped 4 bases, with 6 bases sitting between them. The CDR3 spans 12 residues. The DNA of the CDR3 is TGTGCCAGCAGCTTGACAGCTTACGAGCAGTACTTC. Translated: CASSLTAYEQYF.

The chain has TRBV27 and TRBJ2-3; D is perhaps TRBD2 (5 bases). The germline V and J ends were trimmed by 5 bases and 6 bases, with 9 bases remaining between them. The length of the CDR3 is 12 residues. Germline V CDR1 and CDR2: MNHEY, SMNVEV (reference sequence). The CDR3 DNA is TGTGCCAGCAGTCACCCGGGGGATACGCAGTATTTT. It codes for CASSHPGDTQYF.